This T cell receptor beta chain was recorded in a study of blood T cell repertoires in COVID-19. Study-level background: Sources were T cells, B-cell-depleted T cells, or PBMCs; the material itself was cDNA or gDNA.

V dropped 8 bases and J dropped 10 bases, with 11 bases sitting between them. The CDR3 totals 10 residues. CDR1 and CDR2 (germline): MNHEY, SVGAGI. Using immunoSEQ multiplex PCR, the repertoire was profiled, and TCRdb retains in-frame clones only, with some absent. The repertoire holds about 360,000 clones, approximately 85% seen once, with approximately 2.1% in the top ten. This clone was counted between two and nine times. The sample taken for sequencing was PBMCs or T cells enriched from blood (not recorded which). The clonotype comes from a woman aged 35 to 49 with acute COVID-19. V and J are TRBV6-5 and TRBJ1-1; maybe TRBD1 (6 bases). CDR3 bases: TGTGCCAGCGGAAACAGGGCAGCTTTCTTT. It specifies CASGNRAAFF.